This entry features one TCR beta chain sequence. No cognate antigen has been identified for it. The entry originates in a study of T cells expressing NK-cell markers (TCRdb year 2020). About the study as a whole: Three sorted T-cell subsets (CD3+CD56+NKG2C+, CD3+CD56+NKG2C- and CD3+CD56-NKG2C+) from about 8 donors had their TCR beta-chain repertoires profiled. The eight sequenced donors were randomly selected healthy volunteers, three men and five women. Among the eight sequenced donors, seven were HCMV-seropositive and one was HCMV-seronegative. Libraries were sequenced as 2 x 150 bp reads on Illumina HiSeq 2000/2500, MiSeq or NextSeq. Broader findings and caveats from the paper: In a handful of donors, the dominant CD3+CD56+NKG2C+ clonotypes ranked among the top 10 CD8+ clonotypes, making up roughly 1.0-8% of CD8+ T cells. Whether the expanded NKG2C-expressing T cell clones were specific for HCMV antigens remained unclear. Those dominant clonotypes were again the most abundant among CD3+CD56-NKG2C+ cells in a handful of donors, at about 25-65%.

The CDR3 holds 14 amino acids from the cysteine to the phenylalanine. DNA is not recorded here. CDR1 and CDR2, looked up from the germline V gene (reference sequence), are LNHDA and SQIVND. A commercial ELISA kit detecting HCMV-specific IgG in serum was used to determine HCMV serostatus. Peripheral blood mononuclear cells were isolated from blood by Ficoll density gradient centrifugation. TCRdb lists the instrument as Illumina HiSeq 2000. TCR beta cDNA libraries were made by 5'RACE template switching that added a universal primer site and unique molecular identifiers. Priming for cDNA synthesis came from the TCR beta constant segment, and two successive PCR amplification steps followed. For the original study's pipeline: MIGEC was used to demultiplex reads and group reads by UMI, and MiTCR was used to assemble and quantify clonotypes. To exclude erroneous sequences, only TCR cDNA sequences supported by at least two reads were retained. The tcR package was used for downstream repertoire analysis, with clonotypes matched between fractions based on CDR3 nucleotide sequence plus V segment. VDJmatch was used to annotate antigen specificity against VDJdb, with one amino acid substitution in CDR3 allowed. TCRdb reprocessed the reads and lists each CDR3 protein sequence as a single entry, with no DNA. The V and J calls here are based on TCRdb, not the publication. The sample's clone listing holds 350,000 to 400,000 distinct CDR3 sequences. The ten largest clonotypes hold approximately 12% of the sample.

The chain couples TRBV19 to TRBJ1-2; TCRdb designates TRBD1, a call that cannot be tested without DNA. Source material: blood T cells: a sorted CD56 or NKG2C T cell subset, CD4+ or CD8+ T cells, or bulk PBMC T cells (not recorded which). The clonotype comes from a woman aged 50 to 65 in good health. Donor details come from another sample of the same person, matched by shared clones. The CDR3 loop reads CASSRTGTGHGYTF.